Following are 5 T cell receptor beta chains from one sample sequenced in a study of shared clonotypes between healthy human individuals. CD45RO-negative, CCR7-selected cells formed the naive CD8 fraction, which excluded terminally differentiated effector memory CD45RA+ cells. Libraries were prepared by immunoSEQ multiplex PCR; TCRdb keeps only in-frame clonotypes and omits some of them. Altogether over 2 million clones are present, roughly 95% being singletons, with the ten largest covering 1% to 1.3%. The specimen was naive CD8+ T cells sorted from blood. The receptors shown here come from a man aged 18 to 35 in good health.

The CDR3 DNA sequence: TGTGCCAGCACCATGCGGGGGGCAACATACAATGAGCAGTTCTTC. This codes for CASTMRGATYNEQFF. The genes are TRBV2 and TRBJ2-1; TRBD2 aligns across 8 bases. From germline, CDR1 is SNHLY and CDR2 FYNNEI. The CDR3 runs 15 residues. Trimming cost V 7 bases and J 4 bases; bases outside gene matches: 9.

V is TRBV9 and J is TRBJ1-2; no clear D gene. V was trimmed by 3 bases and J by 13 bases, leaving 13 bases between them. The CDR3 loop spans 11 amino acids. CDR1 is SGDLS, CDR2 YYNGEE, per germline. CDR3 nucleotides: TGTGCCAGCAGCGCCCCTCCCTGGAGCACCTTC. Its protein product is CASSAPPWSTF. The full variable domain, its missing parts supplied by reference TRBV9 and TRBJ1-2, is DSGVTQTPKHLITATGQRVTLRCSPRSGDLSVYWYQQSLDQGLQFLIQYYNGEERAKGNILERFSAQQFPDLHSELNLSSLELGDSALYFCASSAPPWSTFGSGTRLTVV.

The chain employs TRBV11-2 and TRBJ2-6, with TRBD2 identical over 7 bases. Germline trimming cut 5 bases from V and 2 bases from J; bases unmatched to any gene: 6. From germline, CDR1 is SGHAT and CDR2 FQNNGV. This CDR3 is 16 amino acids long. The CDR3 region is CASSLPGGAGANVLTF. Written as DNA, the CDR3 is TGTGCCAGCAGCCTCCCTGGGGGGGCTGGGGCCAACGTCCTGACTTTC.

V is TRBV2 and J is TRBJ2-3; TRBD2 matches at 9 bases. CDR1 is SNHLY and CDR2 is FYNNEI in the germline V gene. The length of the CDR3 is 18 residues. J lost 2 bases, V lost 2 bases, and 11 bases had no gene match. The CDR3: CASSEIAWRGGPTDTQYF. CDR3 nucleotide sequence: TGTGCCAGCAGTGAAATAGCTTGGCGGGGGGGGCCCACAGATACGCAGTATTTT.

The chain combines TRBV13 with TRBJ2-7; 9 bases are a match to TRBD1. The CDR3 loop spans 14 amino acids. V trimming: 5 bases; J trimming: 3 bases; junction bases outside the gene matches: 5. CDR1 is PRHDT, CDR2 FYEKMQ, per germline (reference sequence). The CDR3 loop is CASSARDRDYEQYF. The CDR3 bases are TGTGCCAGCAGCGCCCGGGACAGGGACTACGAGCAGTACTTC.